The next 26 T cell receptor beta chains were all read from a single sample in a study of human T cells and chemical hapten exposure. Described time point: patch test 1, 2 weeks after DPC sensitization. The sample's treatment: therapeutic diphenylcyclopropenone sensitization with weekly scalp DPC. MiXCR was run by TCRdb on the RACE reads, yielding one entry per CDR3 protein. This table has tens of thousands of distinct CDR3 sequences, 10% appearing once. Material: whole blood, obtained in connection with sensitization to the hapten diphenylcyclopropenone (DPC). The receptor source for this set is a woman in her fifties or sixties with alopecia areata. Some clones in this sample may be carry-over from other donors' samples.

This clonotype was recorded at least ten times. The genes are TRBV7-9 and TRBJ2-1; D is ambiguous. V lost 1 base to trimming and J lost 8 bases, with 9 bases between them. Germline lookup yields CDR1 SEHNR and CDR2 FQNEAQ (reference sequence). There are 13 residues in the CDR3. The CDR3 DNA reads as TGTGCCAGCAGCTTAGATGGGTGGTATGAGCAGTTCTTC. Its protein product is CASSLDGWYEQFF. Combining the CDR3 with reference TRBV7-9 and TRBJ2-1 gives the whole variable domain DTGVSQNPRHKITKRGQNVTFRCDPISEHNRLYWYRQTLGQGPEFLTYFQNEAQLEKSRLLSDRFSAERPKGSFSTLEIQRTEQGDSAMYLCASSLDGWYEQFFGPGTRLTVL.

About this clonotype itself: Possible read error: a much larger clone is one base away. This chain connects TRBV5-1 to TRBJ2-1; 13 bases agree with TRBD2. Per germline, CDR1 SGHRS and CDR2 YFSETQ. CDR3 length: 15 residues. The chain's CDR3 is CASSHGLAGASEQSF. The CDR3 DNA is TGCGCCAGCAGCCACGGACTAGCGGGAGCGAGTGAGCAGTCCTTC.

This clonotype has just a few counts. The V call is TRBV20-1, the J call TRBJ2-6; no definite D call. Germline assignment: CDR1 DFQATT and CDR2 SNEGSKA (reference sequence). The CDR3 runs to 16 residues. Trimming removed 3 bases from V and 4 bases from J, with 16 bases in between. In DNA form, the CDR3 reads TGCAGTGCTAGTCACCCCGGGCCTGGGGGGGCCAACGTCCTGACTTTC. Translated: CSASHPGPGGANVLTF.

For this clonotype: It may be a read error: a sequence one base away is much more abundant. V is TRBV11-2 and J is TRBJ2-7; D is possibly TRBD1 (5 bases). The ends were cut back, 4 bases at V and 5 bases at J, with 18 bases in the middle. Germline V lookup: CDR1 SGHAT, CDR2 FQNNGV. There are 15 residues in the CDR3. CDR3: CASSSQGLRFHEQYF. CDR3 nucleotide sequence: TGTGCCAGCAGCTCCCAGGGATTGAGGTTCCACGAGCAGTACTTC.

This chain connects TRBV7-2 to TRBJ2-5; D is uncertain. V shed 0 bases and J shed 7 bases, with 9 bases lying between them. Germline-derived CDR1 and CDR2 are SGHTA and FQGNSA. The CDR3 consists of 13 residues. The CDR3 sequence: CASSLAAGRTQYF. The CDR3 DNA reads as TGTGCCAGCAGCTTAGCTGCCGGGCGGACCCAGTACTTC.

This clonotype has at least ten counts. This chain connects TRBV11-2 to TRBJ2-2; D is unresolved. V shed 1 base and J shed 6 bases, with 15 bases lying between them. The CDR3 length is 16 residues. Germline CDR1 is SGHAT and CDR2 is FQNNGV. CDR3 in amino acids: CASSLGIGTKPGELFF. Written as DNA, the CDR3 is TGTGCCAGCAGCTTAGGAATCGGAACAAAGCCCGGGGAGCTGTTTTTT.

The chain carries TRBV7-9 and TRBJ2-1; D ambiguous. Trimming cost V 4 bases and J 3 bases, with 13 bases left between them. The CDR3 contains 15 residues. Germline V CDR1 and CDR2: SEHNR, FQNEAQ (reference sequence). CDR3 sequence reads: CASSSPGNFYNEQFF. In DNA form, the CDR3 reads TGTGCCAGCAGCTCCCCCGGCAACTTCTACAATGAGCAGTTCTTC.

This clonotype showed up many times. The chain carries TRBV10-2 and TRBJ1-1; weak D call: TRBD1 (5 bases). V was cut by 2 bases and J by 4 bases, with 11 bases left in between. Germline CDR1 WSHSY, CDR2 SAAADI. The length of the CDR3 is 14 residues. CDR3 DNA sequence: TGCGCCAGCAGTGAGGGGGGAGGGGTCACTGAAGCTTTCTTT. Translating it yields CASSEGGGVTEAFF.

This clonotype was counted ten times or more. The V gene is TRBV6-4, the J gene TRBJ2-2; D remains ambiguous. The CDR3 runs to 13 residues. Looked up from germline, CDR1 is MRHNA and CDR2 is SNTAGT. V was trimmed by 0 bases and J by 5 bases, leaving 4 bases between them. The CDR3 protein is CASSDSSTGELFF. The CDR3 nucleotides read TGTGCCAGCAGTGACTCGAGTACCGGGGAGCTGTTTTTT.

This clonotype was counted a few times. The CDR3 sequence: CASSQGAGRNSPLHF. CDR3 coding DNA: TGCGCCAGCAGCCAAGGGGCAGGGAGAAATTCACCCCTCCACTTT. V gene TRBV4-1 combines with J gene TRBJ1-6; D perhaps matches TRBD1 (5 bases). This CDR3 has 15 amino acids. The germline V and J ends were trimmed by 1 base and 7 bases, with 11 bases remaining between them. The V gene's germline CDR1 is MGHRA and CDR2 YSYEKL.

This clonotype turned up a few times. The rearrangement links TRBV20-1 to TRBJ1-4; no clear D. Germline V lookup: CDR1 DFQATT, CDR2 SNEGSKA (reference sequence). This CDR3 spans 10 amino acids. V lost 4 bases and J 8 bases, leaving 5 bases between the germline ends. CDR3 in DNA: TGCAGTGCTAAAAACGAAAAACTGTTTTTT. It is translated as CSAKNEKLFF.

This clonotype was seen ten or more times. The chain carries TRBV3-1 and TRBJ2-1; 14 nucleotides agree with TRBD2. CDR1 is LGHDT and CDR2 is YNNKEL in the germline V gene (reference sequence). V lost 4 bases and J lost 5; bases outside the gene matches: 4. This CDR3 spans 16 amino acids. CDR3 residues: CASSLGLAGADNEQFF. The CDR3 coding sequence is TGTGCCAGCAGCCTGGGACTAGCGGGAGCCGACAATGAGCAGTTCTTC.

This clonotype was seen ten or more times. The CDR3 here is CASSYRAQGAGELFF. DNA for the CDR3: TGTGCCAGCAGCTACCGGGCCCAGGGGGCCGGGGAGCTGTTTTTT. The chain employs TRBV3-1 and TRBJ2-2; 7 bases align to TRBD1. V lost 5 bases and J lost 6; bases outside the gene matches: 9. CDR3 length: 15 residues. The germline V gene encodes CDR1 LGHDT and CDR2 YNNKEL (reference sequence).

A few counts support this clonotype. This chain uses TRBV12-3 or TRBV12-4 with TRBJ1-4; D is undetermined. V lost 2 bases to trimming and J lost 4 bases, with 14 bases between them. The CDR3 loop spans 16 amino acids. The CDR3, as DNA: TGTGCCAGCAGTTTAAGGTCCGGACCGCTTAATGAAAAACTGTTTTTT. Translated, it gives CASSLRSGPLNEKLFF.

This CDR3 reads CAISEYGTGSYEQYF. CDR3 sequence (DNA): TGTGCCATCAGTGAGTATGGGACTGGCTCCTACGAGCAGTACTTC. This chain connects TRBV10-3 to TRBJ2-7; D perhaps matches TRBD2 (6 bases). This CDR3 spans 15 amino acids. Germline loops: CDR1 ENHRY, CDR2 SYGVKD. Trimming took 1 base from V and 0 from J, leaving 10 bases between them.

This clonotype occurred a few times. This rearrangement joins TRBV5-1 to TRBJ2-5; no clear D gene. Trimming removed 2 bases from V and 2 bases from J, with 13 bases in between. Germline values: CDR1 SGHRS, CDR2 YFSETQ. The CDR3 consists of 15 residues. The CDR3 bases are TGCGCCAGCAGCTTAGAACCTGTTGGGCAAGAGACCCAGTACTTC. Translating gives CASSLEPVGQETQYF.

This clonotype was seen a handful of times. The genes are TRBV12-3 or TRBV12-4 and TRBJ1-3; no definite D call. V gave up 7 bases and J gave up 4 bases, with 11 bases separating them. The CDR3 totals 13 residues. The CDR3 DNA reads TGTGCCAGCACCACGAGCGGGGGAAACACCATATATTTT. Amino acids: CASTTSGGNTIYF.

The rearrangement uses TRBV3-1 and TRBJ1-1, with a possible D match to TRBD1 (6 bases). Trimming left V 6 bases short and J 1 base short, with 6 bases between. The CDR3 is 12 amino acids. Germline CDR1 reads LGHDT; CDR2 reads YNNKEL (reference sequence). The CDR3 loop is CASRQGNTEAFF. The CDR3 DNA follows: TGTGCCAGCAGACAGGGGAACACTGAAGCTTTCTTT.

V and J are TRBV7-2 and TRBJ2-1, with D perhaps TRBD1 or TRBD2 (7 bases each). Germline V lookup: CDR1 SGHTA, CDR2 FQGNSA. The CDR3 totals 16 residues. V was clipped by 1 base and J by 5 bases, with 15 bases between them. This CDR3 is CASSLVARGGNNEQFF. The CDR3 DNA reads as TGTGCCAGCAGCTTAGTGGCCAGGGGGGGCAACAATGAGCAGTTCTTC.

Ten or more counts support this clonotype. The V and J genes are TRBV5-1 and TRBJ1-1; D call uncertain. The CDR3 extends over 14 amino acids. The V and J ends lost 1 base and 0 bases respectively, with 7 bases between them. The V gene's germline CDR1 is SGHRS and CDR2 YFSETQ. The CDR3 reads CASSLSGMNTEAFF. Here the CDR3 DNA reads TGCGCCAGCAGCTTGTCGGGGATGAACACTGAAGCTTTCTTT.

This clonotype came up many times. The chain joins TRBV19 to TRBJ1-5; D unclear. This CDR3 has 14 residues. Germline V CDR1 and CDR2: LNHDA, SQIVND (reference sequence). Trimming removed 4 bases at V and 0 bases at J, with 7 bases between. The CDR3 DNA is TGTGCCAGTAGTACCAGTAATAGCAATCAGCCCCAGCATTTT. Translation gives CASSTSNSNQPQHF.

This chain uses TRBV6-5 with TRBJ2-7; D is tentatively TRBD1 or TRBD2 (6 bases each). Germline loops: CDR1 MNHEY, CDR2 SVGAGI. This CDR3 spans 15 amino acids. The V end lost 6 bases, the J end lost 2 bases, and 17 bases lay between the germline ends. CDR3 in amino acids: CASSSPGDSPYEQYF. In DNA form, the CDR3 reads TGTGCCAGCAGCTCCCCAGGGGACTCCCCCTACGAGCAGTACTTC.

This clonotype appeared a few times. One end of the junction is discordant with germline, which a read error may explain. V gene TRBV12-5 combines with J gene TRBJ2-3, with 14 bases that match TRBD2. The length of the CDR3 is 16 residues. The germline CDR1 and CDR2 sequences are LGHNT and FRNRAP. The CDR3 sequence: CVSGGLAGDGTDTQYF. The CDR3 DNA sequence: TGTGTTAGTGGGGGACTAGCGGGAGATGGGACAGATACGCAGTATTTT.

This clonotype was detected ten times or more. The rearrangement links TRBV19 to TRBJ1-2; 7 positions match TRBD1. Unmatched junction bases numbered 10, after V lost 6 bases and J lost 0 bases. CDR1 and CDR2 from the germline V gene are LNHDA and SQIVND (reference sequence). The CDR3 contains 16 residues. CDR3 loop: CASSTNDRATNYGYTF. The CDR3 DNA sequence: TGTGCCAGTAGCACTAACGACAGGGCTACTAACTATGGCTACACCTTC.

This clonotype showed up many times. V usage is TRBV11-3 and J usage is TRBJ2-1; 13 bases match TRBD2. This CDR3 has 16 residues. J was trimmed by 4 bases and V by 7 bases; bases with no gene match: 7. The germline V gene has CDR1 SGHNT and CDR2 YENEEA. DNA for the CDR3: TGTGCCAGCACCCGGACTAGCGGGAGTGTTTACAATGAGCAGTTCTTC. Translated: CASTRTSGSVYNEQFF.

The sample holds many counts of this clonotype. CDR3 nucleotide sequence: TGTGCCAGCAGCCGAACGGACTACGAGCAGTACTTC. Translated: CASSRTDYEQYF. The chain couples TRBV3-1 to TRBJ2-7; D gene ambiguous. Germline lookup yields CDR1 LGHDT and CDR2 YNNKEL (reference sequence). The CDR3 length is 12 residues. With 4 bases removed from V and 3 bases from J, the gap between germline ends came to 7 bases.